This note documents a single TCR beta chain sequence. These data are taken from a study of blood T cell repertoires in COVID-19. Looking at the study overall: The samples span acute and convalescent COVID-19 from the United States, Italy and Spain. In each case, the material was cDNA or gDNA derived from T cells, B-cell-depleted T cells, or PBMCs.

In the original analysis: Amplification of reference gene primers was used by the study to estimate nucleated cell counts. The data were produced by immunoSEQ multiplex PCR, yet TCRdb's version contains in-frame clones alone and is incomplete. V, J and clone size are taken as reported in that table, and D and trimming were inferred from the DNA itself. The sample contains hundreds of thousands of clones, 75% to 85% of which appear only once. The CDR3 runs to 15 residues. Germline values: CDR1 SGHKS, CDR2 YYEKEE (reference sequence). J lost 4 bases, V lost 0 bases, and 6 bases had no gene match. The chain is built from TRBV5-5 and TRBJ1-2; 7 nucleotides match TRBD1. The sequence derives from a man aged 50-60 years with active or convalescent COVID-19. The specimen was peripheral blood. CDR3 residues: CASSLGRTGVYGYTF. CDR3 sequence (DNA): TGTGCCAGCAGCTTGGGTAGGACAGGAGTCTATGGCTACACCTTC.